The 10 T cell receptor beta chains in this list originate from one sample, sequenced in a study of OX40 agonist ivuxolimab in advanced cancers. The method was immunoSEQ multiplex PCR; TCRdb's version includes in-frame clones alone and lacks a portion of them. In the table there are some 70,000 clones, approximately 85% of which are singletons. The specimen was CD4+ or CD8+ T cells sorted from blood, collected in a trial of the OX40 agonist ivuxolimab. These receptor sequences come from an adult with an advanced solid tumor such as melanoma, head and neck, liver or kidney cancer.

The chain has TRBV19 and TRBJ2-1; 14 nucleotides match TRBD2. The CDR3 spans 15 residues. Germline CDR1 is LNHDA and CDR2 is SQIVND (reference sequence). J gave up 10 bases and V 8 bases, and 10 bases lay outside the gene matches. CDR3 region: CASRLAGGLTREQFF. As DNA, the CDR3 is TGTGCCAGTCGACTAGCGGGGGGGCTTACGCGGGAGCAGTTCTTC.

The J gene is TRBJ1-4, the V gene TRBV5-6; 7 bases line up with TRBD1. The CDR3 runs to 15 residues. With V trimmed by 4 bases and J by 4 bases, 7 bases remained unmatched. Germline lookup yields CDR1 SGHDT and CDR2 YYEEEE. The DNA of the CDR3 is TGTGCCAGCAGCCGGGGACAGCAATTTAATGAAAAACTGTTTTTT. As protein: CASSRGQQFNEKLFF.

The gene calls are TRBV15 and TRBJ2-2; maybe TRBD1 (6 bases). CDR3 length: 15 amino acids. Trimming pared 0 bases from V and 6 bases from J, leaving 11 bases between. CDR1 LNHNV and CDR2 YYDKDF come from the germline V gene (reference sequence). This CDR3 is CATSRETAGAGELFF. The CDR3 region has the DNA TGTGCCACCAGCAGAGAGACCGCAGGGGCCGGGGAGCTGTTTTTT.

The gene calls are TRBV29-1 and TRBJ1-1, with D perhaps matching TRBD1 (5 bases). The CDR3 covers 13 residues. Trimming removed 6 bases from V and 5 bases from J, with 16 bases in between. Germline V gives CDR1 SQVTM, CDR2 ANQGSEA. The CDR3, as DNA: TGCAGCGTCGACAACCAGGGTGGAACTGAAGCTTTCTTT. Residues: CSVDNQGGTEAFF.

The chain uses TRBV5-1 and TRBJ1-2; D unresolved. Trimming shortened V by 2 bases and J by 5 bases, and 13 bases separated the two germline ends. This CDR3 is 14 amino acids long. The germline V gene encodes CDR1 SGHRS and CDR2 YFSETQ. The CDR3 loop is CASSLEGIQYGYTF. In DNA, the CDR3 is TGCGCCAGCAGCTTAGAAGGAATTCAGTATGGCTACACCTTC.

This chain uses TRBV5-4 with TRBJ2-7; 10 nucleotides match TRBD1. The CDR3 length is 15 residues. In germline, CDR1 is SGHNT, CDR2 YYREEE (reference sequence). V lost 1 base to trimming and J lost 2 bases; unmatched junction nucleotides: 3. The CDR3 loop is CASSLPGTGAYEQYF. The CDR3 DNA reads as TGTGCCAGCAGCTTGCCCGGGACAGGGGCCTACGAGCAGTACTTC.

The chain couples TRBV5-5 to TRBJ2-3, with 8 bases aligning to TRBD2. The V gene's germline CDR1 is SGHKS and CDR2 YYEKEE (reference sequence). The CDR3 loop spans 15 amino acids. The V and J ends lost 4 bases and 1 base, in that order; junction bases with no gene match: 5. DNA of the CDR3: TGTGCCAGCAGCCCTCGGCGGGAGGGCACAGATACGCAGTATTTT. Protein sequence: CASSPRREGTDTQYF.

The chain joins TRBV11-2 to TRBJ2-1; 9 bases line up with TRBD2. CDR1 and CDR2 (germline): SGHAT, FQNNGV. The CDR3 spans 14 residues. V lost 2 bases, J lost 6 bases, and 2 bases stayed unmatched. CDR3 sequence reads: CASSLTLAGNEQFF. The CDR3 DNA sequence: TGTGCCAGCAGCTTAACACTAGCGGGCAATGAGCAGTTCTTC.

The CDR3 spells CASSIDTGELFF. The DNA for the CDR3 is TGTGCCAGTAGTATAGACACCGGGGAGCTGTTTTTT. The chain couples TRBV19 to TRBJ2-2; D not resolved. This CDR3 contains 12 residues. The germline CDR1 and CDR2 sequences are LNHDA and SQIVND (reference sequence). Trimming took off 0 bases at V and 4 bases at J, with 0 bases between the two ends.

In DNA form, the CDR3 reads TGTGCCAGCAGTTCAGGGTCCGGCACTGAAGCTTTCTTT. This codes for CASSSGSGTEAFF. The chain is built from TRBV6-5 and TRBJ1-1, with D perhaps matching TRBD1 (5 bases). The CDR3 consists of 13 residues. Trimming pared 4 bases from V and 4 bases from J, leaving 10 bases between. CDR1 and CDR2 (germline): MNHEY, SVGAGI.